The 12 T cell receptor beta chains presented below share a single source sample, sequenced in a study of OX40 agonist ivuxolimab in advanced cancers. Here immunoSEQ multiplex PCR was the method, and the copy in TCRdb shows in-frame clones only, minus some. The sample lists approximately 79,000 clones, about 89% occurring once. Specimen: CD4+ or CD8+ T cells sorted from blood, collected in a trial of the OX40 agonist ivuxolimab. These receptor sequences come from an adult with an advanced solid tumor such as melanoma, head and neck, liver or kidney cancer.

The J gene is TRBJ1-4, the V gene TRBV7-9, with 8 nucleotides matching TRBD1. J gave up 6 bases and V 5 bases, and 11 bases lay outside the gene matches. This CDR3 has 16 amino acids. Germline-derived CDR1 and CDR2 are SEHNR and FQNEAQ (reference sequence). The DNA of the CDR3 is TGTGCCAGCAGCCAACAGGGGGGGCTAACGCATGAAAAACTGTTTTTT. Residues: CASSQQGGLTHEKLFF.

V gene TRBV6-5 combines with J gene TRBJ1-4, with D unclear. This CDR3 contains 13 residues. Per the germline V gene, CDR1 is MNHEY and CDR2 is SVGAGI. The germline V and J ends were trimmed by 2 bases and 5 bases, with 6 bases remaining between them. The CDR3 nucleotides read TGTGCCAGCAGTTACGGTGGAAATGAAAAACTGTTTTTT. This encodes CASSYGGNEKLFF.

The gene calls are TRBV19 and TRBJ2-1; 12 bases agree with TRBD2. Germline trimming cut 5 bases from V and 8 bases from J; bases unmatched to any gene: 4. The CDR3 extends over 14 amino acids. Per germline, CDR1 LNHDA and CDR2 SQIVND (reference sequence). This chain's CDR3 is CASSVGLAGDEQFF. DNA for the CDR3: TGTGCCAGTAGTGTGGGACTAGCGGGTGATGAGCAGTTCTTC. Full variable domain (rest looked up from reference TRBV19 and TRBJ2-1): DGGITQSPKYLFRKEGQNVTLSCEQNLNHDAMYWYRQDPGQGLRLIYYSQIVNDFQKGDIAEGYSVSREKKESFPLTVTSAQKNPTAFYLCASSVGLAGDEQFFGPGTRLTVL.

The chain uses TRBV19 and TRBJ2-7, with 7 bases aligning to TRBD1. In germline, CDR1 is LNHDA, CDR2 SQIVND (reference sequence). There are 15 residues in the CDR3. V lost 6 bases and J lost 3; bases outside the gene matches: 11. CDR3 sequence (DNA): TGTGCCAGTAGCTCGGACGGACAGGCAGGCTACGAGCAGTACTTC. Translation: CASSSDGQAGYEQYF.

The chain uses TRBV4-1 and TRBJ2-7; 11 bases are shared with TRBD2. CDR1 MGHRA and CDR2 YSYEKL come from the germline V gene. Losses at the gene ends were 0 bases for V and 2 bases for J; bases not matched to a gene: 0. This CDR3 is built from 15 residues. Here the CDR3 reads CASSQDSGRAYEQYF. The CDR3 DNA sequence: TGCGCCAGCAGCCAAGATAGCGGGAGGGCCTACGAGCAGTACTTC.

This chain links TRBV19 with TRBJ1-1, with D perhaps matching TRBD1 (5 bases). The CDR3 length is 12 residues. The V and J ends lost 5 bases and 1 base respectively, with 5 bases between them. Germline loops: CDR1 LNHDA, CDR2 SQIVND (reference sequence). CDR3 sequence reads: CASSDRNTEAFF. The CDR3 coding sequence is TGTGCCAGTAGTGACAGGAACACTGAAGCTTTCTTT.

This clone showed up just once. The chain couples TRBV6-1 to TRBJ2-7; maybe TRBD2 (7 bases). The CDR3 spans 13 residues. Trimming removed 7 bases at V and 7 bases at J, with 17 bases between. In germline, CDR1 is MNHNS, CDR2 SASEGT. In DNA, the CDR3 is TGTGCCAGCAAGCGGGACGGAGGGGGTGAGCAGTACTTC. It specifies CASKRDGGGEQYF.

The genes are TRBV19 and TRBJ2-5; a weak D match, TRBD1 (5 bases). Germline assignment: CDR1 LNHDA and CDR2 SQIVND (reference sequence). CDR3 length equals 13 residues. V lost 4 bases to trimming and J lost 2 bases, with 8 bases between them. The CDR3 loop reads CASSNDRQETQYF. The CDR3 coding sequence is TGTGCCAGTAGTAACGACAGACAAGAGACCCAGTACTTC.

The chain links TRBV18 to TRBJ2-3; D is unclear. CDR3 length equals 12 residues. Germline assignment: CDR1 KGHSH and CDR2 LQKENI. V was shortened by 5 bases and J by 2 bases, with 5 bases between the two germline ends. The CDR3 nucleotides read TGTGCCAGCTCAAATCCCACAGATACGCAGTATTTT. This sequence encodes CASSNPTDTQYF.

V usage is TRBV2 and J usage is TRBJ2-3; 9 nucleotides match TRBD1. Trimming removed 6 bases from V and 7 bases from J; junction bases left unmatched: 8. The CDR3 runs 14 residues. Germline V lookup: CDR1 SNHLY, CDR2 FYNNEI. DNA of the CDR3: TGTGCCAGCAGGTTACAGGGGGCGCTGAATACGCAGTATTTT. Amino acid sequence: CASRLQGALNTQYF.

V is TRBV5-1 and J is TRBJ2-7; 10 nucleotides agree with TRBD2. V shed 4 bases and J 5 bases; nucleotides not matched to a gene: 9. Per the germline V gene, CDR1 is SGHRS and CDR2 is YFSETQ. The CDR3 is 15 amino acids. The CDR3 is CASSAQLAGFNEQYF. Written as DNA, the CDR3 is TGCGCCAGCAGCGCCCAACTAGCGGGATTCAACGAGCAGTACTTC.

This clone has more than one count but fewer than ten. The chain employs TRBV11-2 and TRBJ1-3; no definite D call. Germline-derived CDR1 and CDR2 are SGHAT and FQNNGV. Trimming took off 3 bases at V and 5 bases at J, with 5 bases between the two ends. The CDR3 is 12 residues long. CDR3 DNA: TGTGCCAGCAGCTTTACCCGAAACACCATATATTTT. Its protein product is CASSFTRNTIYF.